This TCR beta chain stems from a study of vaccination effects on CD4 cells after COVID-19. The table came from immunoSEQ multiplex PCR; TCRdb's copy has only in-frame clones and leaves some out. The sample has roughly 63,000 clones; around 75% are singletons. The V and J ends lost 2 bases and 7 bases respectively, with 12 bases between them. CDR3 length: 15 residues. The germline V gene has CDR1 MNHNS and CDR2 SASEGT. Antigen-specific CD4+ T cells were expanded (with viral peptide pools) by the ViraFEST assay ahead of sequencing. Investigators separated out CD4+ T cells once 10 days of culture had passed. None of these healthy vaccinees had been infected with SARS-CoV-2 before vaccination. IL-2 at about 10 IU/ml and peptides at about 9.2 ug/ml were added to cultured PBMC, fewer than 2.5 million per well. As for this clone: Its specificity is not known.

This chain joins TRBV6-1 and TRBJ1-6, with D possibly matching TRBD1 (5 bases). The source material was CD4+ T cells from PBMCs cultured with HCoV-OC43 spike peptides, sampled before COVID-19 vaccination. Documented subset: HCoV-OC43 spike overlapping peptide pool stimulation. This sequence was found in a human donor who received a COVID-19 vaccine. In nucleotides, the CDR3 is TGTGCCAGCAGTGAAAGTACAGGCAGGAATTCACCCCTCCACTTT. Protein: CASSESTGRNSPLHF.